This record looks at one TCR beta chain sequence and its context. Its target is unknown. This entry comes from a study of cytomegalovirus exposure and HLA in healthy donors. The germline CDR1 and CDR2 sequences are SGHNT and YYREEE (reference sequence). J gave up 2 bases and V 4 bases, and 6 bases lay outside the gene matches. The CDR3 has 15 residues. The primer mix had 60 Vbeta and 13 Jbeta primers. Clones were sequenced by immunoSEQ multiplex PCR, and TCRdb holds only the in-frame ones, with some missing. The sample gives about 130,000 clones, approximately 60% of which show up once; about 1.5% is in the top ten. Overall study findings and caveats: Generally TCR sequences proved uncommon, though certain public TCRs appeared in numerous donors. Presence/absence analyses rested on an assumption that sequencing depth was roughly uniform across donors.

This receptor was identified in a human donor in good health. Sequencing was done on a sample of PBMCs. The chain is built from TRBV5-4 and TRBJ2-3; 8 bases map to TRBD1. CDR3 sequence (DNA): TGTGCCAGCAGCACCAGGGGGCGCGACACAGATACGCAGTATTTT. Residues: CASSTRGRDTDTQYF.